This T cell receptor (beta chain) came from a study of vaccination and CD4 T cells after COVID-19. Turning to the study itself: Overlapping SARS-CoV-2, HCoV-NL63, HCoV-OC43 and HCoV-229E spike peptides were used to stimulate cells. General observations from the study: Vaccine-specific clones in convalescent patients were spike mono-reactive in 304 of 307 cases.

Germline lookup yields CDR1 SEHNR and CDR2 FQNEAQ (reference sequence). V gave up 8 bases and J gave up 3 bases, with 8 bases separating them. The CDR3 loop spans 12 amino acids. With regard to this clonotype: Its cognate antigen is unknown.

CD4+ T cells that had been cultured provided DNA sequenced with the Oncomine TCR Beta short-read assay. TCRdb ran MiXCR on the PCR reads and lists one entry per CDR3 protein. Seen here are around 3,000 distinct CDR3 sequences, approximately 80% observed once, and the top ten hold 25% to 30%. The treatment denotes: roughly 10-day PBMC culture with coronavirus spike peptide pools or control peptides (ViraFEST assay). Peptide pool stimulation in ViraFEST expanded antigen-specific T cells, whose TCRs were then sequenced. Following culture for around 10 days, CD4+ T cells were isolated by negative selection.

This TCR was sampled from a human donor who had recovered from COVID-19. The chain links TRBV7-9 to TRBJ1-5; no firm D call. Specimen: CD4+ T cells from blood, cultured in vitro. CDR3 sequence (DNA): TGTGCCAGCGTACAAGACAATCAGCCCCAGCATTTT. Residues: CASVQDNQPQHF.